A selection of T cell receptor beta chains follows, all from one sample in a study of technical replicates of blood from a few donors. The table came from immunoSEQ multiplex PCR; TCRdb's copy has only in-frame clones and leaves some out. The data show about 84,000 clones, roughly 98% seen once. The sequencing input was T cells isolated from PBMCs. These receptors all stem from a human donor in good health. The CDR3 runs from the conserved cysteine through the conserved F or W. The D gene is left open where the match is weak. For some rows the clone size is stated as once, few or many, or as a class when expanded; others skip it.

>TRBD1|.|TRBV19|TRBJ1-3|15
CASSWLTGRGNTIYF
TGTGCCAGTAGTTGGTTGACAGGGCGCGGAAACACCATATATTTT
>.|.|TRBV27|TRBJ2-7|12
CASSLVGVEQYF
TGTGCCAGCAGTTTAGTAGGGGTCGAGCAGTACTTC
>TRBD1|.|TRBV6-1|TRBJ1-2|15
CASSEGQSRGYGYTF
TGTGCCAGCAGTGAGGGACAGTCCCGGGGCTATGGCTACACCTTC
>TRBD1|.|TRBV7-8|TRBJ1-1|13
CASNRGESTEAFF
TGTGCCAGTAACAGGGGAGAGAGCACTGAAGCTTTCTTT
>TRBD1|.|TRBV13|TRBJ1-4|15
CASSSPTTGNEKLFF
TGTGCCAGCAGCTCCCCAACGACAGGGAATGAAAAACTGTTTTTT
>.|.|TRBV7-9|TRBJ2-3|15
CASSTQGRITDTQYF
TGTGCCAGCAGCACCCAGGGCAGAATCACAGATACGCAGTATTTT
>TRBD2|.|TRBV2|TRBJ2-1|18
CAIPHPGVAGVPYNEQFF
TGTGCCATCCCACACCCCGGGGTAGCGGGAGTACCCTACAATGAGCAGTTCTTC
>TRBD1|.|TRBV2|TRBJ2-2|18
CASRRFAPGQGLPGELFF
TGTGCCAGCAGAAGATTTGCCCCGGGACAGGGACTTCCCGGGGAGCTGTTTTTT
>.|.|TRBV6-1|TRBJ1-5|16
CASSDDRRTRGGPQHF
TGTGCCAGCAGTGACGACAGGAGGACCCGTGGGGGGCCCCAGCATTTT
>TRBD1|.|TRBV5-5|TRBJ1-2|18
CASSLAGTGGASNYGYTF
TGTGCCAGCAGCTTGGCTGGGACAGGGGGCGCATCAAACTATGGCTACACCTTC
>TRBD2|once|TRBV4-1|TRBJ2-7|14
CASSRLAGLNEQYF
TGCGCCAGCAGCCGGCTAGCGGGCTTAAACGAGCAGTACTTC
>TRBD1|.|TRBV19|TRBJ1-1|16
CAASSGRGDLNTEAFF
TGTGCCGCGAGTAGCGGCAGGGGGGACCTGAACACTGAAGCTTTCTTT
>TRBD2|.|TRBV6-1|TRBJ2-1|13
CASGLPGGWEQFF
TGTGCCAGCGGGCTCCCGGGAGGGTGGGAGCAGTTCTTC
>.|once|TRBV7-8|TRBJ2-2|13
CASSLVSGGELFF
TGTGCCAGCAGCTTAGTAAGCGGCGGGGAGCTGTTTTTT
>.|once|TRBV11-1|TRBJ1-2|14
CASRPGGTVYGYTF
TGTGCCAGCAGACCTGGGGGGACGGTCTATGGCTACACCTTC
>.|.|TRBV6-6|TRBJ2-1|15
CASSYTKAVGNEQFF
TGTGCCAGCAGTTATACCAAAGCGGTTGGCAATGAGCAGTTCTTC
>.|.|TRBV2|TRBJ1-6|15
CASITTSSYNSPLHF
TGTGCCAGCATCACCACGAGCTCCTATAATTCACCCCTCCACTTT
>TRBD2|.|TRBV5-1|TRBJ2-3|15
CASSLAGGRSDTQYF
TGCGCCAGCAGCTTAGCGGGGGGGCGGTCAGATACGCAGTATTTT
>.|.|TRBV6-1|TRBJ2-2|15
CASSAPTGRPGELFF
TGTGCCAGCAGTGCTCCCACGGGGAGGCCCGGGGAGCTGTTTTTT
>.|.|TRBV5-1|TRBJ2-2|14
CASTLSGNTGELFF
TGCGCCAGCACCCTTAGTGGGAACACCGGGGAGCTGTTTTTT
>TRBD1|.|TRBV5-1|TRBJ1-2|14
CASSWTGYNYGYTF
TGCGCCAGCAGCTGGACAGGATATAACTATGGCTACACCTTC
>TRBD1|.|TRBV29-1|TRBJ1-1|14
CSVVNRGQNTEAFF
TGCAGCGTTGTCAACAGGGGCCAGAACACTGAAGCTTTCTTT
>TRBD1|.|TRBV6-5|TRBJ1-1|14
CASSRPQGSTEAFF
TGTGCCAGCAGTCGACCACAGGGGTCCACTGAAGCTTTCTTT
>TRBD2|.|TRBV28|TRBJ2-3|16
CASSSLLAGFTDTQYF
TGTGCCAGCAGTTCGCTACTAGCGGGATTCACAGATACGCAGTATTTT
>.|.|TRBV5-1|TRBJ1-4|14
CASSLAGGSEKLFF
TGCGCCAGCAGCTTGGCGGGGGGGAGTGAAAAACTGTTTTTT
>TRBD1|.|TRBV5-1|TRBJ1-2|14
CASSLGQGVYGYTF
TGCGCCAGCAGCTTGGGACAGGGGGTGTATGGCTACACCTTC
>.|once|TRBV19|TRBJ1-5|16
CASSERPQGGHQPQHF
TGTGCCAGTAGCGAAAGGCCGCAGGGAGGGCATCAGCCCCAGCATTTT
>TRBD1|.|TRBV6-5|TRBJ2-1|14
CASSLQGGSNEQFF
TGTGCCAGCAGTTTACAGGGGGGAAGCAATGAGCAGTTCTTC
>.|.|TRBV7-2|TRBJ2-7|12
CASSFRGNEQYF
TGTGCCAGCAGCTTTAGGGGGAACGAGCAGTACTTC
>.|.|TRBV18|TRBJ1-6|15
CASSPGEVTISPLHF
TGTGCCAGCTCACCGGGGGAGGTTACGATTTCACCCCTCCACTTT
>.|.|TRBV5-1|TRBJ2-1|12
CASSLGHPEQFF
TGCGCCAGCAGCCTAGGACATCCTGAGCAGTTCTTC
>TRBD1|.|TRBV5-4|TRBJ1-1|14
CASSSDRMNTEAFF
TGTGCCAGCAGCTCGGACAGGATGAACACTGAAGCTTTCTTT